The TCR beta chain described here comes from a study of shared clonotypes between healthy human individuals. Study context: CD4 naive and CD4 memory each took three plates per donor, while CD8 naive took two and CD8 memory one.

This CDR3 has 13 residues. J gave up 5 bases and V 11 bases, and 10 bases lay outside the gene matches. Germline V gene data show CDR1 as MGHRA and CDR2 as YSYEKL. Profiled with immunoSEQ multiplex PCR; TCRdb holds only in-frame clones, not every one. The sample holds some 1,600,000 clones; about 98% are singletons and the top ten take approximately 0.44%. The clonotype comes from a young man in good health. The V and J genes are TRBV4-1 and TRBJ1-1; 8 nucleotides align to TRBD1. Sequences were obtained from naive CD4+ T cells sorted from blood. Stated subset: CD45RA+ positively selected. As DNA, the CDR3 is TGCGCCCGACAGGGGACTGCGTGGACTGAAGCTTTCTTT. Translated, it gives CARQGTAWTEAFF.